This T cell receptor (beta chain) stems from a study of blood T cells in healthy people across ages. General study points: A greater number of naive CD4+ cells and higher diversity distinguished long-lived donors from aged donors. A roughly linear fall in TCR beta diversity per million T cells was seen with increasing age.

Per germline, CDR1 SGHAT and CDR2 FQNNGV. The CDR3 contains 15 residues. V was trimmed by 3 bases and J by 5 bases, leaving 16 bases between them. On this clonotype: Antigen specificity is unknown.

For the second PCR, which ran for 7 to 11 cycles, a sample-barcoded 5' primer and a J-beta primer mix were used. Each CDR3 protein is one row after TCRdb ran MiXCR on the 5' RACE reads. The table has under 800,000 distinct CDR3 sequences, approximately 21% seen once. Each individual donor underwent a draw of approximately 10 milliliters of peripheral blood. Researchers isolated at least 6 million PBMCs per sample. The chain uses TRBV11-2 and TRBJ2-5; maybe TRBD1 (5 bases). Sequencing was carried out using blood. The clonotype originates from an older man in good health. In DNA form, the CDR3 reads TGTGCCAGCAGCTTTACAGGAAAAAGTCGGGAGACCCAGTACTTC. Its protein product is CASSFTGKSRETQYF.